The clone carrying this T cell receptor (beta chain) came up once. Some clones are missing from TCRdb's copy, which holds only in-frame ones; the method was immunoSEQ multiplex PCR. The data hold 60,000 to 80,000 clones, with approximately 90% observed a single time. This record belongs to a study of resident and recirculating memory T cells in vitiligo. Study as a whole: Whole samples, not sorted cells, were homogenized and used for genomic DNA extraction.

Anyone treated within the previous three months was excluded. This TCR was recovered from a male donor with vitiligo. The source material was blood.

CDR3 in amino acids: CASGTSGGAFDTQYF. CDR3 in DNA: TGTGCCAGCGGGACTAGCGGGGGGGCATTCGATACGCAGTATTTT. The chain combines TRBV28 with TRBJ2-3; TRBD2 matches 16 bases. The trim removed 8 bases at V and 6 bases at J, leaving 5 bases unmatched. In germline, CDR1 is MDHEN, CDR2 SYDVKM. The CDR3 runs 15 residues.